The 13 T cell receptor beta chains below all came from one sample that was sequenced in a study of monozygotic twins with inflammatory bowel disease. TCRdb reprocessed the 5' RACE reads and stores each CDR3 protein as one record, lacking DNA. Reported are about 380,000 distinct CDR3 sequences; the ten largest clones contain just over 2.5%. The sequenced material came from blood. The receptor set was obtained from a human donor with ulcerative colitis or Crohn's disease, or a healthy co-twin of an affected twin (not recorded which).

CDR3 in amino acids: CASSLEAGPGYTF. This chain joins TRBV13 and TRBJ1-2. The CDR3 sequence is 13 residues long. Germline CDR1 PRHDT, CDR2 FYEKMQ (reference sequence).

This chain connects TRBV12-3 or TRBV12-4 to TRBJ1-1. The CDR3 is made up of 13 amino acids. CDR3 region: CASSFQKNTEAFF.

CDR3 region: CATSDFFQREPYEQYF. The chain uses TRBV24-1 and TRBJ2-7. Germline V gene lookup returns CDR1 KGHDR and CDR2 SFDVKD. The CDR3 sequence is 16 residues long.

The rearrangement uses TRBV9 and TRBJ2-3; without DNA, the TCRdb call of TRBD2 cannot be checked. CDR3 length: 17 amino acids. Germline CDR1 SGDLS, CDR2 YYNGEE. This CDR3 is CASSAREGLAHTDTQYF. The variable domain in full, completed from reference TRBV9 and TRBJ2-3, reads DSGVTQTPKHLITATGQRVTLRCSPRSGDLSVYWYQQSLDQGLQFLIQYYNGEERAKGNILERFSAQQFPDLHSELNLSSLELGDSALYFCASSAREGLAHTDTQYFGPGTRLTVL.

The chain carries TRBV12-3 or TRBV12-4 and TRBJ2-3; TCRdb names TRBD1, which stays unverified in the absence of DNA. The CDR3 sequence is 16 residues long. Here the CDR3 reads CASSYPTGGGTDTQYF.

The chain links TRBV10-3 to TRBJ2-5; TCRdb reports TRBD1, a call that lacks DNA to check it against. The CDR3 contains 15 residues. Germline CDR1 ENHRY, CDR2 SYGVKD. CDR3 amino acids: CAIKSSGGRQETQYF.

V usage is TRBV6-2 or TRBV6-3 and J usage is TRBJ2-7; absent DNA, TCRdb's TRBD1 call cannot be checked. Germline CDR1 is MNHEY and CDR2 is SVGEGT. The CDR3 runs to 15 residues. Here the CDR3 reads CASSSLRDGPYEQYF.

This chain uses TRBV5-1 with TRBJ2-7; as DNA is missing, the TRBD2 call by TCRdb cannot be tested. There are 18 residues in the CDR3. Germline values: CDR1 SGHRS, CDR2 YFSETQ. CDR3: CASSLSTGQSPYIHEQYF.

CDR3 amino acids: CASSRGGQQNIQYF. The gene calls are TRBV2 and TRBJ2-4; lacking DNA, the TRBD1 call made by TCRdb goes unchecked. The CDR3 totals 14 residues. The V gene's germline CDR1 is SNHLY and CDR2 FYNNEI.

The genes are TRBV5-1 and TRBJ1-2; the TCRdb D gene call, TRBD1, has no DNA to confirm it. Germline lookup yields CDR1 SGHRS and CDR2 YFSETQ. CDR3 length: 17 residues. CDR3 amino acids: CASSGRTGGPPNYGYTF.

The CDR3 reads CATSRDIGSAGELFF. The chain combines TRBV15 with TRBJ2-2; the D call from TCRdb, TRBD1, cannot be confirmed without DNA. This CDR3 has 15 amino acids. Germline V lookup: CDR1 LNHNV, CDR2 YYDKDF (reference sequence).

This chain's CDR3 is CASSPYLRAEQYF. The chain recombines TRBV7-7 with TRBJ2-7; TCRdb indicates TRBD1, and absent DNA this call remains unverified. CDR3 size: 13 residues. From germline, CDR1 is SSHAT and CDR2 FNYEAQ (reference sequence).

The V call is TRBV2, the J call TRBJ1-4. The CDR3 contains 14 residues. Germline-derived CDR1 and CDR2 are SNHLY and FYNNEI. CDR3 region: CASSESGFGEKLFF.